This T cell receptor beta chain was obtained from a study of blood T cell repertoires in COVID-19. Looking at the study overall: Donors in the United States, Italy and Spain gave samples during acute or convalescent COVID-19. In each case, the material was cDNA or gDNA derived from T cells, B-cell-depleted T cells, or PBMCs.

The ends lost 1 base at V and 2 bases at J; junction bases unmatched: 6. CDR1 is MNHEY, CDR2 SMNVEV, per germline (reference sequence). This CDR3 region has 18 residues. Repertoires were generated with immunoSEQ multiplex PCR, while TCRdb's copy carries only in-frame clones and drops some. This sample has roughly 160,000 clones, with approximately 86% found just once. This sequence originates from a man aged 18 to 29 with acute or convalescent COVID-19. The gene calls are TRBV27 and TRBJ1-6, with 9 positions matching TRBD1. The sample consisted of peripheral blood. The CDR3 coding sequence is TGTGCCAGCAGTTTATATGGACAGGGGTTGACCTATAATTCACCCCTCCACTTT. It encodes CASSLYGQGLTYNSPLHF.